What follows is one T cell receptor beta chain and its context. No antigen is known for it. V gave up 0 bases and J gave up 0 bases, with 11 bases separating them. Germline CDR1 reads GTSNPN; CDR2 reads SVGIG (reference sequence). The CDR3 runs 15 residues. The source of the sample is a study of cytomegalovirus exposure and HLA in healthy donors. Study-wide findings and caveats: Accurate prediction of most subjects' HLA-A and HLA-B alleles from TCR beta sequences was reported. Presence/absence analyses treated sequencing depth as roughly uniform across donors. TCR beta V- and J-gene trimming, according to a later analysis, was linked to a missense DCLRE1C variant.

This PCR relied on a set of 60 Vbeta primers and 13 Jbeta primers. Assay: immunoSEQ multiplex PCR; the TCRdb copy retains only in-frame clones and omits some. Of 150,000 to 200,000 clones listed, around 83% are singletons. The clonotype was recovered from a woman aged 18-35 years in good health and CMV-seronegative. The source material was PBMCs. The chain recombines TRBV30 with TRBJ2-5; weak D call: TRBD1 (6 bases). CDR3 bases: TGTGCCTGGAGTGTACGGCAGGGGCACCAAGAGACCCAGTACTTC. Its protein is CAWSVRQGHQETQYF.